Below, 24 T cell receptor beta chains from the same sample are listed, as sequenced in a study of graft-versus-host responses after intestinal transplantation. These receptors' targets are unknown. Here immunoSEQ multiplex PCR was the method, and the copy in TCRdb shows in-frame clones only, minus some. This table holds 95,000 to 110,000 clones, about 87% found once. Sequences were derived from unstimulated CD4+ T cells sorted from spleen or lymph node cells, sampled before transplant. These receptors all come from a human donor who was the organ donor for an intestinal transplant.

The V and J genes are TRBV7-8 and TRBJ1-5; 7 nucleotides match TRBD1. CDR1 and CDR2 from the germline V gene are SGHVS and FQNEAQ. The CDR3 length is 16 residues. Trimming removed 5 bases from V and 2 bases from J; junction bases left unmatched: 9. Here the CDR3 reads CASSPDRVSRNQPQHF. As DNA, the CDR3 is TGTGCCAGCAGCCCCGACAGGGTTTCACGCAATCAGCCCCAGCATTTT.

This chain links TRBV7-9 with TRBJ2-2; D possibly corresponds to TRBD1 (6 bases). V was shortened by 1 base and J by 7 bases, with 13 bases between the two germline ends. CDR3 length equals 15 residues. Germline V lookup: CDR1 SEHNR, CDR2 FQNEAQ (reference sequence). DNA for the CDR3: TGTGCCAGCAGCTTAGAGGCCAGGGGTGGCGGGGAGCTGTTTTTT. Translating gives CASSLEARGGGELFF. Looking up the rest from reference TRBV7-9 and TRBJ2-2 gives the full variable domain: DTGVSQNPRHKITKRGQNVTFRCDPISEHNRLYWYRQTLGQGPEFLTYFQNEAQLEKSRLLSDRFSAERPKGSFSTLEIQRTEQGDSAMYLCASSLEARGGGELFFGEGSRLTVL.

The chain links TRBV12-5 to TRBJ2-7; TRBD2 is a possible D gene (6 bases). Between the trimmed V and J ends, which lost 3 bases and 5 bases, there was a span of 17 bases. The CDR3 has 15 residues. The germline gives CDR1 LGHNT, CDR2 FRNRAP. In nucleotides, the CDR3 is TGTGCTAGTGGTTTCGATGGACTAAAAACTCACGAGCAGTACTTC. As protein: CASGFDGLKTHEQYF. The whole variable domain, filled in from reference TRBV12-5 and TRBJ2-7, reads DARVTQTPRHKVTEMGQEVTMRCQPILGHNTVFWYRQTMMQGLELLAYFRNRAPLDDSGMPKDRFSAEMPDATLATLKIQPSEPRDSAVYFCASGFDGLKTHEQYFGPGTRLTVT.

The rearrangement joins TRBV7-8 to TRBJ2-7; D gene unclear. Per germline, CDR1 SGHVS and CDR2 FQNEAQ. V lost 2 bases, J lost 2 bases, and 16 bases lay in between. The CDR3 contains 16 residues. The CDR3 DNA reads TGTGCCAGCAGCTTATACGGTTTTCCCACCACCTACGAGCAGTACTTC. Its translation: CASSLYGFPTTYEQYF.

The rearrangement uses TRBV4-2 and TRBJ1-2, with 10 nucleotides matching TRBD1. V dropped 2 bases and J dropped 7; count of bases not matched to a gene: 7. The CDR3 sequence is 15 residues long. Germline V CDR1 and CDR2: LGHNA, YNFKEQ. In nucleotides, the CDR3 is TGTGCCAGCAGCCAACTTACGACAGGGGGCTCTGGCTACACCTTC. Its translation: CASSQLTTGGSGYTF.

The rearrangement joins TRBV5-1 to TRBJ2-7; D might be TRBD1 or TRBD2, each matching 6 bases. CDR1 is SGHRS and CDR2 is YFSETQ in the germline V gene. V lost 7 bases, J lost 6 bases, and 14 bases lay in between. CDR3 length equals 12 residues. The CDR3 here is CASSIEGGEQYF. CDR3 DNA: TGCGCCAGCTCCATAGAGGGGGGCGAGCAGTACTTC.

V and J are TRBV5-1 and TRBJ2-1; the D call may be TRBD1 or TRBD2 (6 bases each). The V end was cut by 4 bases, the J end by 1 base, with 15 bases between. Looked up from germline, CDR1 is SGHRS and CDR2 is YFSETQ. The CDR3 runs to 16 residues. CDR3 nucleotides: TGCGCCAGCAGCCCCCTGGAGGGGGATTCCTACAATGAGCAGTTCTTC. This codes for CASSPLEGDSYNEQFF. The whole variable domain, filled in from reference TRBV5-1 and TRBJ2-1, reads KAGVTQTPRYLIKTRGQQVTLSCSPISGHRSVSWYQQTPGQGLQFLFEYFSETQRNKGNFPGRFSGRQFSNSRSEMNVSTLELGDSALYLCASSPLEGDSYNEQFFGPGTRLTVL.

This clone was observed a handful of times. V gene TRBV19 combines with J gene TRBJ1-1; maybe TRBD1 (5 bases). V shed 1 base and J shed 7 bases, with 22 bases lying between them. The CDR3 contains 17 residues. Per the germline V gene, CDR1 is LNHDA and CDR2 is SQIVND (reference sequence). CDR3 amino acids: CASSIGKGQRGGIEAFF. The CDR3 DNA follows: TGTGCCAGTAGTATAGGTAAAGGACAAAGGGGTGGCATTGAAGCTTTCTTT.

V and J are TRBV5-6 and TRBJ1-1; D remains ambiguous. This CDR3 has 15 residues. V gave up 0 bases and J gave up 4 bases, with 13 bases separating them. Germline V gene lookup returns CDR1 SGHDT and CDR2 YYEEEE. The CDR3 nucleotides are TGTGCCAGCAGCTTGGGGGTCCGTTATGTCACTGAAGCTTTCTTT. This translates into CASSLGVRYVTEAFF.

Concerning this clone itself: At one end the junction does not follow the germline gene, possibly because of a read error. Within the sample, other DNA sequences also encode this same CDR3. The V gene is TRBV5-1, the J gene TRBJ1-1; D not resolved. Germline V gene data show CDR1 as SGHRS and CDR2 as YFSETQ. This CDR3 has 13 residues. CDR3 nucleotides: TGCGCCAGCAGCATAGACGGGAACACTGAAGCCTTCTTT. It encodes CASSIDGNTEAFF.

The genes are TRBV2 and TRBJ1-5; the match to TRBD1 covers 7 bases. This CDR3 has 16 amino acids. J lost 5 bases, V lost 5 bases, and 12 bases had no gene match. Germline CDR1 is SNHLY and CDR2 is FYNNEI. CDR3 in DNA: TGTGCCAGCAGTAAAGAGACAGGGATAGCGCATCAGCCCCAGCATTTT. This codes for CASSKETGIAHQPQHF. Drawing the rest from reference TRBV2 and TRBJ1-5, the complete variable domain is EPEVTQTPSHQVTQMGQEVILRCVPISNHLYFYWYRQILGQKVEFLVSFYNNEISEKSEIFDDQFSVERPDGSNFTLKIRSTKLEDSAMYFCASSKETGIAHQPQHFGDGTRLSIL.

The genes are TRBV10-2 and TRBJ1-3; D uncertain. The CDR3 has 18 residues. V was trimmed by 0 bases and J by 0 bases, leaving 15 bases between them. The V gene's germline CDR1 is WSHSY and CDR2 SAAADI. This CDR3 is CASSESGRSTSSGNTIYF. Written as DNA, the CDR3 is TGCGCCAGCAGTGAGTCCGGCAGATCGACCAGCTCTGGAAACACCATATATTTT.

The gene calls are TRBV29-1 and TRBJ1-1; D might be TRBD1 (6 bases). The CDR3 runs to 12 residues. Germline V gives CDR1 SQVTM, CDR2 ANQGSEA. The V and J ends lost 7 bases and 6 bases respectively, with 15 bases between them. The CDR3 sequence: CSAHRGAPEAFF. The DNA for the CDR3 is TGCAGCGCCCATAGGGGGGCTCCTGAAGCTTTCTTT.

This rearrangement joins TRBV7-3 to TRBJ2-1, with D perhaps TRBD1 (5 bases). Trimming took 2 bases from V and 5 from J, leaving 10 bases between them. The CDR3 is 14 residues long. Germline V lookup: CDR1 SGHTA, CDR2 FQGTGA. The CDR3 region is CASSLGAANNEQFF. Written as DNA, the CDR3 is TGTGCCAGCAGCTTAGGGGCAGCAAACAATGAGCAGTTCTTC.

The rearrangement joins TRBV7-3 to TRBJ1-3, with no clear D. The germline gives CDR1 SGHTA, CDR2 FQGTGA. V was cut by 1 base and J by 2 bases, with 12 bases left in between. This CDR3 spans 16 amino acids. CDR3 region: CASSLNGGRAGNTIYF. The CDR3 region has the DNA TGTGCCAGCAGCTTAAATGGAGGGAGGGCTGGAAACACCATATATTTT.

V is TRBV9 and J is TRBJ2-7; D is undetermined. Germline V gene lookup returns CDR1 SGDLS and CDR2 YYNGEE. The CDR3 runs 14 residues. V was shortened by 0 bases and J by 3 bases, with 10 bases between the two germline ends. CDR3 DNA sequence: TGTGCCAGCAGCGTAGACCACGGCGGCTACGAGCAGTACTTC. This encodes CASSVDHGGYEQYF.

This rearrangement joins TRBV5-4 to TRBJ1-2, with D maybe TRBD1 (5 bases). This CDR3 region has 14 residues. Germline lookup yields CDR1 SGHNT and CDR2 YYREEE (reference sequence). Trimming pared 6 bases from V and 0 bases from J, leaving 12 bases between. CDR3 region: CASTKGASNYGYTF. The CDR3 bases are TGTGCCAGCACAAAAGGGGCCTCTAACTATGGCTACACCTTC.

J is TRBJ1-1 and V is TRBV18; 7 bases agree with TRBD1. The J segment lost 1 base and the V segment lost 3 bases, leaving 11 bases of the junction unmatched. Germline values: CDR1 KGHSH, CDR2 LQKENI. The CDR3 spans 17 residues. The CDR3 DNA reads TGTGCCAGCTCACCCTTGACAGGGTTCGGGAGGAACACTGAAGCTTTCTTT. It translates to CASSPLTGFGRNTEAFF. The full variable domain, rest sourced from reference TRBV18 and TRBJ1-1, is NAGVMQNPRHLVRRRGQEARLRCSPMKGHSHVYWYRQLPEEGLKFMVYLQKENIIDESGMPKERFSAEFPKEGPSILRIQQVVRGDSAAYFCASSPLTGFGRNTEAFFGQGTRLTVV.

V gene TRBV5-1 combines with J gene TRBJ2-3, with D perhaps TRBD1 (7 bases). Germline lookup yields CDR1 SGHRS and CDR2 YFSETQ. The germline V and J ends were trimmed by 4 bases and 6 bases, with 12 bases remaining between them. The CDR3 runs 13 residues. Here the CDR3 DNA reads TGCGCCAGCAGCCAGGGGGGCGCCGATACGCAGTATTTT. Protein product: CASSQGGADTQYF.

The chain carries TRBV6-1 and TRBJ2-3; TRBD2 matches at 7 bases. This CDR3 is 13 amino acids long. The germline V gene has CDR1 MNHNS and CDR2 SASEGT. The V and J ends lost 9 bases and 5 bases, in that order; junction bases with no gene match: 8. The CDR3 here is CASIKRGGDTQYF. DNA of the CDR3: TGTGCCAGTATTAAGCGGGGCGGAGATACGCAGTATTTT.

The V and J genes are TRBV6-6 and TRBJ1-2; TRBD1 matches at 8 bases. Germline V gene lookup returns CDR1 MNHNY and CDR2 SVGAGI (reference sequence). This CDR3 is built from 14 residues. V lost 4 bases, J lost 6 bases, and 7 bases stayed unmatched. The CDR3 nucleotides are TGTGCCAGCAGTTTGAGACAGGGGAGCAATGGCTACACCTTC. Amino acid sequence: CASSLRQGSNGYTF.

V and J are TRBV19 and TRBJ2-7, with 10 bases matching TRBD2. The J segment lost 13 bases and the V segment lost 4 bases, leaving 7 bases of the junction unmatched. CDR3 length: 12 amino acids. Germline V gives CDR1 LNHDA, CDR2 SQIVND (reference sequence). The CDR3 sequence: CASSTQREGYYF. The DNA of the CDR3 is TGTGCCAGTAGTACCCAGCGGGAGGGATATTACTTC.

This chain uses TRBV5-6 with TRBJ2-3; D unclear. The V gene lost 2 bases and the J gene lost 3 bases, with 7 bases spanning the gap. Germline V gives CDR1 SGHDT, CDR2 YYEEEE. The CDR3 extends over 13 amino acids. CDR3 coding DNA: TGTGCCAGCAGCTTTCTCCAGACAGATACGCAGTATTTT. Translation gives CASSFLQTDTQYF.

The rearrangement uses TRBV2 and TRBJ1-2; maybe TRBD1 (5 bases). Germline lookup yields CDR1 SNHLY and CDR2 FYNNEI. Trimming took 7 bases from V and 6 from J, leaving 12 bases between them. The CDR3 covers 12 residues. CDR3 bases: TGTGCCAGCACAGGGTTGGTGGATGGCTACACCTTC. Its protein is CASTGLVDGYTF.